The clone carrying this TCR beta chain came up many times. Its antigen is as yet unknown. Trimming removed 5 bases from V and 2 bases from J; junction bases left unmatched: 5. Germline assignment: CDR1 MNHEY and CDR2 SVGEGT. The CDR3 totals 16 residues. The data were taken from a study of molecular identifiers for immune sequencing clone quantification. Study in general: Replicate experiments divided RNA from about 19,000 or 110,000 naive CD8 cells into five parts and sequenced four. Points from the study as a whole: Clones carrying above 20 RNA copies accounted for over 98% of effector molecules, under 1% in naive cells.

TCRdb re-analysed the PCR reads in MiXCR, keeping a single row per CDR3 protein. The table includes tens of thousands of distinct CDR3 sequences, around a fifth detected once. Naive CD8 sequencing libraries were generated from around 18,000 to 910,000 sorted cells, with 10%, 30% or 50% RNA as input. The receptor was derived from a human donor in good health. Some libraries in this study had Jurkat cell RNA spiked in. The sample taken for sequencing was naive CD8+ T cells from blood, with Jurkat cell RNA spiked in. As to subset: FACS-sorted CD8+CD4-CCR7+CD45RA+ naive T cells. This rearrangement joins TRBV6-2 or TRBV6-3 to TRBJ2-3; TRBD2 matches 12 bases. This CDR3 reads CASSGLAGLVTDTQYF. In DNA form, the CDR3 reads TGTGCCAGCAGTGGACTAGCGGGACTCGTCACAGATACGCAGTATTTT.